This TCR beta chain was sequenced during a study of cytomegalovirus exposure and HLA in healthy donors. For the study at large: An analysis done earlier identified some 120 million unique TCR beta sequences from approximately 180 million T cells.

Both 60 Vbeta primers and 13 Jbeta primers went into the PCR. Profiled with immunoSEQ multiplex PCR; TCRdb holds only in-frame clones, not every one. Of 230,000 or so clones in the sample, roughly 91% are singletons; the top ten hold around 1.7%. This CDR3 has 14 residues. Losses at the gene ends were 2 bases for V and 4 bases for J; bases not matched to a gene: 3. In germline, CDR1 is SGDLS, CDR2 YYNGEE. The sequenced sample was PBMCs. This chain joins TRBV9 and TRBJ2-5; 9 bases are a match to TRBD1. The sequence was obtained from a girl aged 2 to 10 in good health and CMV-seronegative. The CDR3, as DNA: TGTGCCAGCAGCGTCACGACAGGGGGAGAGACCCAGTACTTC. Its protein product is CASSVTTGGETQYF. The full variable domain, with the rest looked up from reference TRBV9 and TRBJ2-5, is DSGVTQTPKHLITATGQRVTLRCSPRSGDLSVYWYQQSLDQGLQFLIQYYNGEERAKGNILERFSAQQFPDLHSELNLSSLELGDSALYFCASSVTTGGETQYFGPGTRLLVL.